Sequencing of this TCR beta chain was carried out in a study of CD8 T cells in ankylosing spondylitis. This clonotype was detected ten times or more. Generation of TCR beta libraries employed quantitative 5'-RACE incorporating molecular barcodes. Each CDR3 protein gets one entry after TCRdb re-called the 5' RACE reads with MiXCR. Of around 210,000 distinct CDR3 sequences listed, over 7% were seen once; the top ten hold around 4.8%. V dropped 8 bases and J dropped 1 base, with 17 bases sitting between them. The CDR3 consists of 14 residues. Per the germline V gene, CDR1 is SQVTM and CDR2 is ANQGSEA. Material for sequencing was blood, either unsorted or a sorted T cell fraction (not recorded which). The TCR sequence derives from a female donor with ankylosing spondylitis or in good health (not recorded which). The gene calls are TRBV29-1 and TRBJ1-1, with a tentative D call TRBD1 (6 bases). The CDR3 DNA is TGCAGCTCCATAGAGACAGGAGCGAACACTGAAGCTTTCTTT. Its protein is CSSIETGANTEAFF.